This TCR beta chain was sequenced during a study of response to subunit inactivated influenza vaccine. This clonotype was seen more than once but under ten times. TCRdb reanalysed the RT-PCR reads using MiXCR and keeps one entry per CDR3 protein. Here the sample spans around 850,000 distinct CDR3 sequences, roughly 20% being singletons. The source material was PBMCs from blood, sampled 4 to 6 days after vaccination. The clonotype originates from a man between 45 and 60 years old who received an inactivated influenza vaccine.

The CDR3 DNA reads TGCAGTGCTTGTGACAGCACAGATACGCAGTATTTT. Its translation: CSACDSTDTQYF. The chain links TRBV20-1 to TRBJ2-3; unclear D gene. The CDR3 is 12 residues long. Between the trimmed V and J ends, which lost 5 bases and 0 bases, there was a span of 6 bases. CDR1 DFQATT and CDR2 SNEGSKA come from the germline V gene (reference sequence).